The clone carrying this T cell receptor (beta chain) appeared a few times. Antigen unknown. TCRdb itself ran the reads through MiXCR, one entry per CDR3 protein. This sample has nearly 700,000 distinct CDR3 sequences; around 30% occur once, and the top ten carry about 18%. This specimen belongs to a study of T cell repertoires in cytomegalovirus infection. The TCR originated in a human donor in good health (CMV status not recorded). Some clones in this sample may be carry-over from other donors' samples. Material: cultured PBMCs, obtained from culture after CMV antigen stimulation.

The CDR3 DNA sequence: TGTGCCAGCGTGGGTAGCGGGGGGTACAATGAGCAGTTCTTC. This encodes CASVGSGGYNEQFF. V gene TRBV6-1 combines with J gene TRBJ2-1, with 10 bases identical to TRBD2. After removal of 8 bases from V and 4 bases from J, the junction contained 5 bases not matched to a gene. Germline V CDR1 and CDR2: MNHNS, SASEGT. The CDR3 length is 14 residues.